The 20 T cell receptor beta chains in this list originate from one sample, sequenced in a study of OX40 agonist ivuxolimab in advanced cancers. The method was immunoSEQ multiplex PCR; TCRdb's version includes in-frame clones alone and lacks a portion of them. The data show approximately 33,000 clones, approximately 90% seen once. The sequencing used CD4+ or CD8+ T cells sorted from blood, collected in a trial of the OX40 agonist ivuxolimab. The receptors stem from an adult with an advanced solid tumor such as melanoma, head and neck, liver or kidney cancer.

This rearrangement joins TRBV10-1 to TRBJ1-4; D is perhaps TRBD1 (5 bases). Germline loops: CDR1 WNHNN, CDR2 SYGVQD (reference sequence). V lost 7 bases and J lost 7, with 13 bases in between. The length of the CDR3 is 13 residues. DNA for the CDR3: TGCGCCAGCACCGTTTTGGGACTTGAAAAACTGTTTTTT. Translation: CASTVLGLEKLFF.

The chain is built from TRBV6-5 and TRBJ2-2; unclear D gene. Per the germline V gene, CDR1 is MNHEY and CDR2 is SVGAGI. Trimming cost V 6 bases and J 7 bases, with 9 bases left between them. This CDR3 region has 12 residues. CDR3 bases: TGTGCCAGCAGCCCTCGCGGCGGGGAGCTGTTTTTT. Protein product: CASSPRGGELFF.

V is TRBV4-3 and J is TRBJ2-7; 7 bases match TRBD2. Germline V lookup: CDR1 LGHNA, CDR2 YSLEER. The CDR3 sequence is 15 residues long. J gave up 3 bases and V 0 bases, and 5 bases lay outside the gene matches. CDR3: CASSQDAGALYEQYF. The CDR3 region has the DNA TGCGCCAGCAGCCAAGATGCGGGAGCCCTCTACGAGCAGTACTTC.

The chain recombines TRBV28 with TRBJ2-3; unclear D gene. The CDR3 is 21 amino acids. The germline V gene encodes CDR1 MDHEN and CDR2 SYDVKM. Trimming stripped 5 bases from V and 2 bases from J, with 32 bases between. Here the CDR3 DNA reads TGTGCCAGCAGTCTCCCCGCCGGTCGCAACCCAAATTCATCACCCACAGATACGCAGTATTTT. Protein: CASSLPAGRNPNSSPTDTQYF.

The V and J genes are TRBV27 and TRBJ2-2, with D uncertain. This CDR3 is 16 amino acids long. V lost 7 bases and J 1 base, leaving 16 bases between the germline ends. Germline-derived CDR1 and CDR2 are MNHEY and SMNVEV (reference sequence). CDR3: CASTSFGVLNTGELFF. The CDR3, as DNA: TGTGCCAGCACTAGTTTTGGCGTTTTGAACACCGGGGAGCTGTTTTTT.

The V call is TRBV6-4, the J call TRBJ2-2, with 11 bases fitting TRBD2. The V and J ends lost 5 bases and 4 bases, in that order; junction bases with no gene match: 0. The germline V gene has CDR1 MRHNA and CDR2 SNTAGT. This CDR3 is built from 14 residues. CDR3 residues: CASSTSGSTGELFF. CDR3 bases: TGTGCCAGCAGTACTAGCGGGAGCACCGGGGAGCTGTTTTTT.

The chain employs TRBV19 and TRBJ2-1; D is perhaps TRBD1 (5 bases). The ends were cut back, 6 bases at V and 7 bases at J, with 13 bases in the middle. Germline assignment: CDR1 LNHDA and CDR2 SQIVND (reference sequence). The length of the CDR3 is 13 residues. The CDR3 DNA sequence: TGTGCCAGTAGAACAGGTTCGGCGAATGAGCAGTTCTTC. It yields the protein CASRTGSANEQFF.

The chain employs TRBV6-5 and TRBJ2-7; D remains ambiguous. Trimming removed 0 bases from V and 0 bases from J, with 3 bases in between. CDR1 and CDR2 (germline): MNHEY, SVGAGI. The length of the CDR3 is 13 residues. CDR3 DNA: TGTGCCAGCAGTTACTCTAACTCCTACGAGCAGTACTTC. It yields the protein CASSYSNSYEQYF.

The rearrangement links TRBV6-1 to TRBJ2-1; D is perhaps TRBD2 (6 bases). This CDR3 is 15 amino acids long. V gave up 0 bases and J gave up 6 bases, with 12 bases separating them. Germline lookup yields CDR1 MNHNS and CDR2 SASEGT. The CDR3 DNA sequence: TGTGCCAGCAGTGAAGCGACGACTAGTCCCAATGAGCAGTTCTTC. Translation: CASSEATTSPNEQFF.

This chain connects TRBV7-9 to TRBJ2-2, with a weak D call TRBD1 (5 bases). The germline V gene has CDR1 SEHNR and CDR2 FQNEAQ (reference sequence). The CDR3 has 12 residues. V lost 5 bases, J lost 8 bases, and 9 bases lay in between. The CDR3 loop reads CASSGHYGELFF. As DNA, the CDR3 is TGTGCCAGCAGCGGACACTATGGGGAGCTGTTTTTT.

This rearrangement joins TRBV28 to TRBJ2-6, with TRBD2 identical over 10 bases. The germline V gene has CDR1 MDHEN and CDR2 SYDVKM. The CDR3 extends over 16 amino acids. V was clipped by 5 bases and J by 3 bases; unmatched bases: 4. In DNA form, the CDR3 reads TGTGCCAGCAGTCCCCTAGCGGGAGATGGGGCCAACGTCCTGACTTTC. Encoded protein: CASSPLAGDGANVLTF.

This chain connects TRBV5-4 to TRBJ2-7; 15 bases are a match to TRBD2. Germline CDR1 SGHNT, CDR2 YYREEE (reference sequence). This CDR3 is built from 18 residues. After removal of 4 bases from V and 0 bases from J, the junction contained 8 bases not matched to a gene. As DNA, the CDR3 is TGTGCCAGCAGCCCCGGGACTAGCGGGAGGCCACACTCCTACGAGCAGTACTTC. It encodes CASSPGTSGRPHSYEQYF.

The genes are TRBV29-1 and TRBJ1-6; D is ambiguous. The V and J ends lost 7 bases and 0 bases respectively, with 7 bases between them. Germline CDR1 reads SQVTM; CDR2 reads ANQGSEA. This CDR3 comprises 13 residues. CDR3 nucleotides: TGCAGCGCCCGGGGCTCCTATAATTCACCCCTCCACTTT. This codes for CSARGSYNSPLHF. Full variable domain (rest looked up from reference TRBV29-1 and TRBJ1-6): SAVISQKPSRDICQRGTSLTIQCQVDSQVTMMFWYRQQPGQSLTLIATANQGSEATYESGFVIDKFPISRPNLTFSTLTVSNMSPEDSSIYLCSARGSYNSPLHFGNGTRLTVT.

J is TRBJ2-3 and V is TRBV7-2; TRBD1 aligns across 7 bases. This CDR3 region has 15 residues. Trimming at V came to 6 bases and at J to 0 bases, leaving 6 bases not matched to a gene. Germline V gives CDR1 SGHTA, CDR2 FQGNSA. The DNA for the CDR3 is TGTGCCAGCAGTTCCGGGACAGTCAGCACAGATACGCAGTATTTT. The encoded protein is CASSSGTVSTDTQYF.

This chain uses TRBV6-5 with TRBJ2-7; D may be TRBD2 (5 bases). Per the germline V gene, CDR1 is MNHEY and CDR2 is SVGAGI. The ends were cut back, 5 bases at V and 3 bases at J, with 17 bases in the middle. This CDR3 has 15 amino acids. DNA of the CDR3: TGTGCCAGCAGTATACGGGAAGACGGCCACTACGAGCAGTACTTC. It translates to CASSIREDGHYEQYF.

This rearrangement joins TRBV5-6 to TRBJ2-5, with D possibly matching TRBD2 (5 bases). The end of the DNA aligns better with TRBJ2-7, so the J call may be wrong. Germline V gene data show CDR1 as SGHDT and CDR2 as YYEEEE. The CDR3 spans 13 residues. In DNA, the CDR3 is TGTGCCAGCAGCTTGGGAGCGGCCTACGAGCAGTACTTC. Protein sequence: CASSLGAAYEQYF.

The rearrangement uses TRBV4-1 and TRBJ2-2; no clear D. Germline V CDR1 and CDR2: MGHRA, YSYEKL. Trimming left V 1 base short and J 5 bases short, with 14 bases between. The CDR3 length is 16 residues. The CDR3 DNA reads as TGCGCCAGCAGCCAAGTTGGGCAGGTTGGGACCGGGGAGCTGTTTTTT. This gives the protein CASSQVGQVGTGELFF.

The J gene is TRBJ2-7, the V gene TRBV28, with D possibly TRBD1 on 6 matching bases. The germline CDR1 and CDR2 sequences are MDHEN and SYDVKM. The V end was cut by 5 bases, the J end by 1 base, with 9 bases between. The CDR3 is 13 residues long. CDR3 sequence (DNA): TGTGCCAGCAGTCCAGGACAGTCCTACGAGCAGTACTTC. Its protein is CASSPGQSYEQYF. The full variable domain, with the rest looked up from reference TRBV28 and TRBJ2-7, is DVKVTQSSRYLVKRTGEKVFLECVQDMDHENMFWYRQDPGLGLRLIYFSYDVKMKEKGDIPEGYSVSREKKERFSLILESASTNQTSMYLCASSPGQSYEQYFGPGTRLTVT.

This sequence joins TRBV21-1 and TRBJ2-7; the listed D gene, TRBD1, was not tested against the DNA. TRBV21-1 is deemed a pseudogene. The CDR3 spans 15 residues. The CDR3 here is CASSKDGQGFYEQYF. Here the CDR3 DNA reads TGTGCCAGCAGCAAAGACGGACAGGGCTTCTACGAGCAGTACTTC.

The CDR3 here is CASSSKRGDEQYF. CDR3 coding DNA: TGTGCCAGCAGCTCCAAACGGGGAGACGAGCAGTACTTC. The genes are TRBV5-8 and TRBJ2-7; tentatively, D is TRBD2 (5 bases). The V gene's germline CDR1 is SGHTS and CDR2 YDEGEE. The CDR3 consists of 13 residues. With 3 bases removed from V and 5 bases from J, the gap between germline ends came to 12 bases.